The next 16 T cell receptor beta chains were all read from a single sample in a study of T cell changes during pregnancy in multiple sclerosis (dated 2019 in TCRdb). The protocol used for the library was the immunoSEQ multiplex PCR assay. TCRdb mirrors the immuneACCESS table, restricted to in-frame sequences. Some clones are absent from its copies; in checked studies, under half trace to an unresolved V gene, and the reason for the others is unknown. The sample has some 36,000 clones on record, around 90% of them singletons. The top ten clonotypes cover around 4.8% of the sample. The sample consisted of peripheral blood, taken in the second trimester of pregnancy. The receptor source for this set is a female donor in good health, enrolled as a control in a pregnancy study.

V usage is TRBV23-1 and J usage is TRBJ2-3; 8 nucleotides match TRBD2. TRBV23-1 counts as an open reading frame of uncertain function. J gave up 5 bases and V 7 bases, and 8 bases lay outside the gene matches. This CDR3 spans 14 amino acids. The CDR3 region has the DNA TGCGCCAGCACTATCGGGGGGGCGAGAGATACGCAGTATTTT. It translates to CASTIGGARDTQYF.

CDR3: CASSSDRGHSYEQYF. The CDR3 coding sequence is TGTGCCAGCAGTTCCGACAGGGGGCACTCCTACGAGCAGTACTTC. The genes are TRBV27 and TRBJ2-7; 10 bases agree with TRBD1. Germline trimming cut 4 bases from V and 0 bases from J; bases unmatched to any gene: 3. The germline V gene encodes CDR1 MNHEY and CDR2 SMNVEV (reference sequence). This CDR3 is 15 amino acids long.

The CDR3 DNA follows: TGTGCCAGCAGCGCTCTAAGCTCTGGAAACACCATATATTTT. It encodes CASSALSSGNTIYF. V is TRBV9 and J is TRBJ1-3; D uncertain. There are 14 residues in the CDR3. V was shortened by 3 bases and J by 0 bases, with 7 bases between the two germline ends. Germline V gene lookup returns CDR1 SGDLS and CDR2 YYNGEE.

V gene TRBV15 combines with J gene TRBJ1-5, with D hard to call. Germline CDR1 LNHNV, CDR2 YYDKDF (reference sequence). The CDR3 consists of 12 residues. V lost 0 bases and J 9 bases, leaving 6 bases between the germline ends. The DNA of the CDR3 is TGTGCCACCAGCAGAGATGAGTTGCCCCAGCATTTT. It is translated as CATSRDELPQHF.

The chain couples TRBV5-1 to TRBJ1-4; D is uncertain. Germline values: CDR1 SGHRS, CDR2 YFSETQ. There are 14 residues in the CDR3. The V end was cut by 4 bases, the J end by 7 bases, with 14 bases between. CDR3 residues: CASSPFGESEKLFF. The CDR3 coding sequence is TGCGCCAGCAGCCCCTTCGGTGAATCTGAAAAACTGTTTTTT.

The V and J genes are TRBV7-2 and TRBJ2-1; D unclear. The CDR3 runs 12 residues. V was shortened by 4 bases and J by 9 bases, with 10 bases between the two germline ends. In germline, CDR1 is SGHTA, CDR2 FQGNSA. The CDR3 is CASSSRPTEQFF. As DNA, the CDR3 is TGTGCCAGCAGCTCCCGCCCTACTGAGCAGTTCTTC.

The V and J genes are TRBV7-9 and TRBJ2-7, with D possibly TRBD1 on 6 matching bases. The germline V gene encodes CDR1 SEHNR and CDR2 FQNEAQ (reference sequence). V lost 11 bases and J 2 bases, leaving 19 bases between the germline ends. The CDR3 is 14 amino acids. CDR3: CASRKGDEPYEQYF. The CDR3 DNA is TGTGCCTCCCGAAAGGGGGACGAACCCTACGAGCAGTACTTC.

V gene TRBV10-3 combines with J gene TRBJ1-5, with D perhaps TRBD1 (5 bases). The CDR3 contains 15 residues. The germline V and J ends were trimmed by 3 bases and 4 bases, with 13 bases remaining between them. Germline V gives CDR1 ENHRY, CDR2 SYGVKD. The CDR3, as DNA: TGTGCCATCAGTGAAGTTGGGGGGGGGAATCAGCCCCAGCATTTT. Its translation is CAISEVGGGNQPQHF.

V and J are TRBV2 and TRBJ2-1; 12 positions agree with TRBD2. J gave up 15 bases and V 0 bases, and 12 bases lay outside the gene matches. The CDR3 sequence is 16 residues long. Germline V gene lookup returns CDR1 SNHLY and CDR2 FYNNEI. The CDR3, as DNA: TGTGCCAGCAGTGAAGCGGCCGGGACTAGCGGGCTCGAGGGGTTCTTC. Residues: CASSEAAGTSGLEGFF.

J is TRBJ2-3 and V is TRBV9, with TRBD1 matching over 7 bases. Germline CDR1 and CDR2: SGDLS and YYNGEE. The CDR3 extends over 15 amino acids. The J segment lost 1 base and the V segment lost 1 base, leaving 3 bases of the junction unmatched. The CDR3 protein is CASSVFQGGTDTQYF. The CDR3 DNA is TGTGCCAGCAGCGTATTTCAGGGGGGCACAGATACGCAGTATTTT.

This clone was seen once. The chain recombines TRBV5-4 with TRBJ2-1, with 9 positions matching TRBD2. V lost 8 bases to trimming and J lost 7 bases; unmatched junction nucleotides: 7. The germline V gene encodes CDR1 SGHNT and CDR2 YYREEE (reference sequence). This CDR3 spans 13 amino acids. DNA of the CDR3: TGTGCCAGTAGGGCGGGAGGGTGGAATGAGCAGTTCTTC. It yields the protein CASRAGGWNEQFF.

This clone was counted once. The genes are TRBV27 and TRBJ1-6; D is undetermined. Germline V gene data show CDR1 as MNHEY and CDR2 as SMNVEV (reference sequence). Deletions cut 8 bases from V and 7 bases from J, with 15 bases between. The CDR3 is 14 amino acids. The CDR3 nucleotides read TGTGCCAGCCGTCCCAGGTTTGACAATTCACCCCTCCACTTT. Its protein is CASRPRFDNSPLHF.

This rearrangement joins TRBV10-1 to TRBJ2-1; 7 positions agree with TRBD1. The CDR3 totals 12 residues. The J segment lost 7 bases and the V segment lost 6 bases, leaving 3 bases of the junction unmatched. Germline assignment: CDR1 WNHNN and CDR2 SYGVQD (reference sequence). The CDR3: CASSSGGNEQFF. CDR3 in DNA: TGCGCCAGCAGCTCAGGGGGAAATGAGCAGTTCTTC.

V is TRBV7-9 and J is TRBJ2-1; maybe TRBD2 (5 bases). This CDR3 has 15 amino acids. The germline V and J ends were trimmed by 4 bases and 6 bases, with 16 bases remaining between them. CDR1 and CDR2 (germline): SEHNR, FQNEAQ (reference sequence). CDR3 amino acids: CASSWERLLGNEQFF. The CDR3 DNA reads as TGTGCCAGCAGCTGGGAGCGTTTATTGGGCAATGAGCAGTTCTTC.

The chain joins TRBV28 to TRBJ1-2, with 10 positions matching TRBD1. Per germline, CDR1 MDHEN and CDR2 SYDVKM. J was trimmed by 3 bases and V by 6 bases; bases with no gene match: 10. The CDR3 loop spans 16 amino acids. The CDR3 is CASSPSGTGDDYGYTF. The CDR3 DNA sequence: TGTGCCAGCAGCCCTTCCGGGACAGGGGATGACTATGGCTACACCTTC.

V is TRBV2 and J is TRBJ1-5, with 7 bases aligning to TRBD1. This CDR3 region has 14 residues. Germline V gives CDR1 SNHLY, CDR2 FYNNEI. J was trimmed by 2 bases and V by 6 bases; bases with no gene match: 4. This CDR3 reads CASRATGGNQPQHF. The DNA for the CDR3 is TGTGCCAGCAGGGCAACAGGGGGCAATCAGCCCCAGCATTTT.